Listed below are T cell receptor beta chains from one sample, sequenced in a study of T cells in localized non-small cell lung cancer. Generated by immunoSEQ multiplex PCR, the TCRdb table keeps only in-frame clones and is missing some. The sample holds tens of thousands of clones, 88% seen once. This specimen consisted of peripheral blood, obtained before any cancer treatment. These receptors came from a woman aged 40-75 years with stage I squamous cell lung carcinoma. Both conserved end residues are part of each CDR3. D genes are given only for firm matches. Only part of the rows carry a size: once, few, many, or a class if the clone is expanded.

J gene: TRBJ1-4; D gene: -; V gene: TRBV6-5; clone size: -; CDR3 protein: CASSYSSGGAGEKLFF; CDR3 DNA: TGTGCCAGCAGTTACTCGTCCGGGGGCGCGGGTGAAAAACTGTTTTTT
J gene: TRBJ2-7; D gene: -; V gene: TRBV5-6; clone size: -; CDR3 protein: CASSFTGPMYEQYF; CDR3 DNA: TGTGCCAGCAGCTTCACGGGGCCAATGTACGAGCAGTACTTC
J gene: TRBJ1-2; D gene: TRBD1; V gene: TRBV6-4; clone size: once; CDR3 protein: CASSRGTGYGYTF; CDR3 DNA: TGTGCCAGCAGCCGAGGGACAGGGTATGGCTACACCTTC
J gene: TRBJ1-5; D gene: -; V gene: TRBV19; clone size: -; CDR3 protein: CASSIQGSAFNQPQHF; CDR3 DNA: TGTGCCAGTAGTATACAAGGGTCCGCCTTCAATCAGCCCCAGCATTTT
J gene: TRBJ2-7; D gene: -; V gene: TRBV6-5; clone size: once; CDR3 protein: CASSYFGGQNEQYF; CDR3 DNA: TGTGCCAGCAGTTACTTCGGCGGCCAGAACGAGCAGTACTTC
J gene: TRBJ1-6; D gene: -; V gene: TRBV6-5; clone size: -; CDR3 protein: CASTTRRGGSSPLHF; CDR3 DNA: TGTGCCAGCACCACGCGCCGGGGAGGGAGTTCACCCCTCCACTTT
J gene: TRBJ1-2; D gene: TRBD1; V gene: TRBV19; clone size: -; CDR3 protein: CATQKGQDAANYGYTF; CDR3 DNA: TGTGCCACCCAGAAGGGACAGGACGCCGCTAACTATGGCTACACCTTC
J gene: TRBJ1-3; D gene: -; V gene: TRBV18; clone size: -; CDR3 protein: CASSPNQGRSGNTIYF; CDR3 DNA: TGTGCCAGCTCACCGAATCAGGGGCGCTCTGGAAACACCATATATTTT
J gene: TRBJ1-3; D gene: TRBD1; V gene: TRBV6-5; clone size: -; CDR3 protein: CASSPSTGVGNTIYF; CDR3 DNA: TGTGCCAGCAGTCCCTCGACAGGGGTTGGAAACACCATATATTTT
J gene: TRBJ2-1; D gene: -; V gene: TRBV5-4; clone size: -; CDR3 protein: CASSLPRQGGRLENEQFF; CDR3 DNA: TGTGCCAGCAGCTTGCCTCGGCAGGGTGGAAGACTGGAGAATGAGCAGTTCTTC
J gene: TRBJ1-5; D gene: -; V gene: TRBV6-1; clone size: -; CDR3 protein: CASSEASGWGNQPQHF; CDR3 DNA: TGTGCCAGCAGTGAAGCTTCCGGGTGGGGCAATCAGCCCCAGCATTTT
J gene: TRBJ2-1; D gene: TRBD2; V gene: TRBV7-3; clone size: few; CDR3 protein: CASSLYRGGFGNEQFF; CDR3 DNA: TGTGCCAGCAGCTTATATCGGGGGGGCTTCGGCAATGAGCAGTTCTTC
J gene: TRBJ2-6; D gene: TRBD1; V gene: TRBV30; clone size: once; CDR3 protein: CAWSEPGYDRVAGANVLTF; CDR3 DNA: TGTGCCTGGAGTGAACCAGGGTACGACAGGGTGGCTGGGGCCAACGTCCTGACTTTC
J gene: TRBJ1-1; D gene: -; V gene: TRBV2; clone size: -; CDR3 protein: CASSAVSANTEAFF; CDR3 DNA: TGTGCCAGCAGTGCAGTGTCAGCCAACACTGAAGCTTTCTTT
J gene: TRBJ2-4; D gene: -; V gene: TRBV19; clone size: -; CDR3 protein: CASSILGEGYIQYF; CDR3 DNA: TGTGCCAGTAGTATTTTGGGCGAAGGATACATTCAGTACTTC
J gene: TRBJ1-2; D gene: TRBD1; V gene: TRBV30; clone size: -; CDR3 protein: CAWSTPGGYGYTF; CDR3 DNA: TGTGCCTGGAGCACCCCAGGGGGCTATGGCTACACCTTC
J gene: TRBJ2-1; D gene: -; V gene: TRBV2; clone size: -; CDR3 protein: CASSEARGTVYNEQFF; CDR3 DNA: TGTGCCAGCAGTGAAGCGCGTGGGACCGTTTACAATGAGCAGTTCTTC
J gene: TRBJ2-2; D gene: -; V gene: TRBV18; clone size: -; CDR3 protein: CASSPRTENTGELFF; CDR3 DNA: TGTGCCAGCTCACCACGGACAGAGAACACCGGGGAGCTGTTTTTT
J gene: TRBJ1-1; D gene: -; V gene: TRBV11-2; clone size: -; CDR3 protein: CASSLEPGANTEAFF; CDR3 DNA: TGTGCCAGCAGCTTAGAACCAGGGGCCAACACTGAAGCTTTCTTT
J gene: TRBJ1-4; D gene: -; V gene: TRBV2; clone size: -; CDR3 protein: CASSSQEKLFF; CDR3 DNA: TGTGCCAGCAGTTCGCAGGAAAAACTGTTTTTT
J gene: TRBJ1-2; D gene: TRBD1; V gene: TRBV5-8; clone size: -; CDR3 protein: CASSTGQGIYGYTF; CDR3 DNA: TGTGCCAGCAGTACGGGACAGGGAATCTATGGCTACACCTTC
J gene: TRBJ2-3; D gene: TRBD2; V gene: TRBV6-4; clone size: -; CDR3 protein: CASSARGGAGTDTQYF; CDR3 DNA: TGTGCCAGCAGTGCCCGCGGGGGGGCCGGCACAGATACGCAGTATTTT
J gene: TRBJ1-1; D gene: -; V gene: TRBV30; clone size: -; CDR3 protein: CAWSVTAWTEAFF; CDR3 DNA: TGTGCCTGGAGTGTAACAGCGTGGACTGAAGCTTTCTTT
J gene: TRBJ1-5; D gene: -; V gene: TRBV19; clone size: -; CDR3 protein: CASSQLLLVEQPQHF; CDR3 DNA: TGTGCCAGTAGTCAACTCCTCCTAGTAGAACAGCCCCAGCATTTT
J gene: TRBJ1-2; D gene: -; V gene: TRBV19; clone size: -; CDR3 protein: CASSLRTATSYGYTF; CDR3 DNA: TGTGCCAGTAGTCTACGGACAGCCACCTCCTATGGCTACACCTTC
J gene: TRBJ1-5; D gene: -; V gene: TRBV6-1; clone size: -; CDR3 protein: CASSEFLVGRGNQPQHF; CDR3 DNA: TGTGCCAGCAGTGAATTTTTGGTTGGCAGGGGCAATCAGCCCCAGCATTTT
J gene: TRBJ1-1; D gene: -; V gene: TRBV27; clone size: -; CDR3 protein: CASSLVRATEAFF; CDR3 DNA: TGTGCCAGCAGTCTCGTCCGGGCGACTGAAGCTTTCTTT
J gene: TRBJ1-4; D gene: -; V gene: TRBV7-9; clone size: -; CDR3 protein: CASSKTGKNEKLFF; CDR3 DNA: TGTGCCAGCAGCAAGACAGGAAAGAATGAAAAACTGTTTTTT
J gene: TRBJ2-7; D gene: -; V gene: TRBV5-1; clone size: -; CDR3 protein: CASRAGNYEQYF; CDR3 DNA: TGCGCCAGCAGGGCAGGGAACTACGAGCAGTACTTC
J gene: TRBJ2-3; D gene: TRBD1; V gene: TRBV7-6; clone size: -; CDR3 protein: CASSYRTGATDTQYF; CDR3 DNA: TGTGCCAGCAGCTACCGGACAGGCGCCACAGATACGCAGTATTTT
J gene: TRBJ1-2; D gene: TRBD1; V gene: TRBV15; clone size: -; CDR3 protein: CATSRGRGPGYGYTF; CDR3 DNA: TGTGCCACCAGCAGGGGGAGGGGGCCGGGCTATGGCTACACCTTC
J gene: TRBJ1-2; D gene: -; V gene: TRBV14; clone size: once; CDR3 protein: CASSPRVNYGYTF; CDR3 DNA: TGTGCCAGCAGCCCACGGGTTAACTATGGCTACACCTTC
J gene: TRBJ2-7; D gene: TRBD2; V gene: TRBV19; clone size: -; CDR3 protein: CASSTSGVTYEQYF; CDR3 DNA: TGTGCCAGTAGTACGAGCGGGGTAACCTACGAGCAGTACTTC
J gene: TRBJ1-1; D gene: -; V gene: TRBV11-2; clone size: few; CDR3 protein: CASGQGNTEAFF; CDR3 DNA: TGTGCCAGCGGGCAGGGAAACACTGAAGCTTTCTTT
J gene: TRBJ1-5; D gene: TRBD1; V gene: TRBV30; clone size: -; CDR3 protein: CAWSSGQGFRQPQHF; CDR3 DNA: TGTGCCTGGAGTTCGGGACAGGGGTTTCGGCAGCCCCAGCATTTT
J gene: TRBJ1-2; D gene: -; V gene: TRBV7-6; clone size: -; CDR3 protein: CASSPSDSPNYGYTF; CDR3 DNA: TGTGCCAGCAGCCCTTCGGACAGCCCTAACTATGGCTACACCTTC
J gene: TRBJ2-1; D gene: -; V gene: TRBV15; clone size: -; CDR3 protein: CATSRGGGGGNNEQFF; CDR3 DNA: TGTGCCACCAGCAGAGGAGGAGGGGGCGGAAACAATGAGCAGTTCTTC
J gene: TRBJ2-6; D gene: TRBD1; V gene: TRBV2; clone size: -; CDR3 protein: CASSQGAFFSGANVLTF; CDR3 DNA: TGTGCCAGCAGCCAGGGGGCGTTTTTCTCTGGGGCCAACGTCCTGACTTTC
J gene: TRBJ1-2; D gene: TRBD1; V gene: TRBV6-1; clone size: -; CDR3 protein: CASSLGQANYGYTF; CDR3 DNA: TGTGCCAGCAGTCTCGGACAGGCTAACTATGGCTACACCTTC
J gene: TRBJ1-1; D gene: TRBD1; V gene: TRBV27; clone size: -; CDR3 protein: CASRGTGGARFEAFF; CDR3 DNA: TGTGCCAGCAGAGGGACAGGGGGGGCGCGATTTGAAGCTTTCTTT
J gene: TRBJ1-2; D gene: TRBD1; V gene: TRBV27; clone size: once; CDR3 protein: CASRSRTGTIFYGYTF; CDR3 DNA: TGTGCCAGCAGGAGTAGGACAGGGACTATTTTCTATGGCTACACCTTC